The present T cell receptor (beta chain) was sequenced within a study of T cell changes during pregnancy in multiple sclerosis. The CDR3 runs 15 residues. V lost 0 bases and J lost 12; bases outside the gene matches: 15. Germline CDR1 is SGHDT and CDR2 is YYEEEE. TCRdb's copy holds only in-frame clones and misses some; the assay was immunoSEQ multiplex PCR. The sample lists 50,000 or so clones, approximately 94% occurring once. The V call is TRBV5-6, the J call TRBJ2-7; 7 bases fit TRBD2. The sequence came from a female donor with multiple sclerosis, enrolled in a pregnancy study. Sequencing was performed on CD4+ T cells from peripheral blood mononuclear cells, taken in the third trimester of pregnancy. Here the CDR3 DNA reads TGTGCCAGCAGCTTGGATGGTTTTGGGGGAGGGAGGCGGTACTTC. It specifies CASSLDGFGGGRRYF.